Listed below are T cell receptor beta chains from one sample, sequenced in a study of Graves' ophthalmopathy and Graves' hyperthyroidism. Using its own MiXCR run on the multiplex PCR reads, TCRdb lists one record per CDR3 protein. The data show 300,000 to 450,000 distinct CDR3 sequences, with roughly a sixth seen just once and roughly 2.6% held by the top ten. The source material was peripheral blood. These receptor sequences come from an adult woman with stable Graves' hyperthyroidism. CDR3s include the opening cysteine and the closing phenylalanine or tryptophan. The D gene is left open where the match is weak. The size of a clone is reported for some rows only, either as once, few or many, or as a class for expanded clones.

clone size: many; J gene: TRBJ2-7; V gene: TRBV6-1; D gene: -; CDR3 protein: CASSDGASYEQYF; CDR3 DNA: TGTGCCAGCAGTGATGGGGCCTCCTACGAGCAGTACTTC
clone size: many; J gene: TRBJ2-7; V gene: TRBV2; D gene: TRBD2; CDR3 protein: CASSEAQGLAGDGEQYF; CDR3 DNA: TGTGCCAGCAGTGAAGCTCAGGGACTAGCGGGAGATGGGGAGCAGTACTTC
clone size: -; J gene: TRBJ1-2; V gene: TRBV9; D gene: -; CDR3 protein: CASSVEWNRAYGYTF; CDR3 DNA: TGTGCCAGCAGCGTAGAATGGAACAGGGCATATGGCTACACCTTC
clone size: -; J gene: TRBJ2-4; V gene: TRBV12-3/TRBV12-4; D gene: TRBD2; CDR3 protein: CASSPRTSKNIQYF; CDR3 DNA: TGTGCCAGCAGTCCCCGGACTAGCAAAAACATTCAGTACTTC
clone size: -; J gene: TRBJ2-2; V gene: TRBV2; D gene: TRBD1; CDR3 protein: CASSQPRDSANTGELFF; CDR3 DNA: TGTGCCAGCAGCCAACCCAGGGACAGCGCGAACACCGGGGAGCTGTTTTTT
clone size: many; J gene: TRBJ2-3; V gene: TRBV6-1; D gene: -; CDR3 protein: CASNRSPARTDTQYF; CDR3 DNA: TGTGCCAGCAACCGGTCCCCGGCACGCACAGATACGCAGTATTTT
clone size: few; J gene: TRBJ1-1; V gene: TRBV28; D gene: -; CDR3 protein: CASSLRGGTEACF; CDR3 DNA: TGTGCCAGCAGTTTAAGGGGTGGGACTGAAGCTTGCTTT
clone size: many; J gene: TRBJ2-5; V gene: TRBV28; D gene: TRBD2; CDR3 protein: CASTRFGASGSSETQYF; CDR3 DNA: TGTGCCAGCACCCGTTTCGGGGCTAGCGGGAGTTCAGAGACCCAGTACTTC
clone size: many; J gene: TRBJ2-5; V gene: TRBV27; D gene: -; CDR3 protein: CASREGSETQYF; CDR3 DNA: TGTGCCAGCAGAGAGGGGTCAGAGACCCAGTACTTC
clone size: many; J gene: TRBJ1-2; V gene: TRBV13; D gene: TRBD1; CDR3 protein: CASRDGTAGRGGYTF; CDR3 DNA: TGTGCCAGCAGAGACGGGACAGCAGGCCGTGGTGGCTACACCTTC
clone size: many; J gene: TRBJ2-7; V gene: TRBV2; D gene: TRBD2; CDR3 protein: CASSRLAPDEQYF; CDR3 DNA: TGTGCCAGCAGCCGACTAGCTCCCGACGAGCAGTACTTC
clone size: many; J gene: TRBJ1-2; V gene: TRBV30; D gene: TRBD1; CDR3 protein: CAWSREGAYGYTF; CDR3 DNA: TGTGCCTGGAGTCGAGAGGGGGCCTATGGCTACACCTTC
clone size: many; J gene: TRBJ2-2; V gene: TRBV11-1; D gene: -; CDR3 protein: CASSFYRGPNTGELFF; CDR3 DNA: TGTGCCAGCAGCTTTTATAGAGGTCCGAACACCGGGGAGCTGTTTTTT
clone size: -; J gene: TRBJ1-2; V gene: TRBV6-1; D gene: -; CDR3 protein: CASSTSGNGYTF; CDR3 DNA: TGTGCCAGCAGCACCTCAGGGAATGGCTACACCTTC
clone size: few; J gene: TRBJ2-2; V gene: TRBV29-1; D gene: -; CDR3 protein: CSASREFGTGELFF; CDR3 DNA: TGCAGCGCAAGCAGGGAGTTCGGCACCGGGGAGCTGTTTTTT
clone size: many; J gene: TRBJ1-5; V gene: TRBV6-1; D gene: -; CDR3 protein: CASNRNGAQPQHF; CDR3 DNA: TGTGCCAGCAATCGAAACGGGGCTCAGCCCCAGCATTTT
clone size: -; J gene: TRBJ2-7; V gene: TRBV2; D gene: TRBD1; CDR3 protein: CATARDRGYEQYF; CDR3 DNA: TGTGCCACCGCAAGGGACAGGGGCTACGAGCAGTACTTC
clone size: many; J gene: TRBJ1-2; V gene: TRBV7-2; D gene: -; CDR3 protein: CASSLLSEGYTF; CDR3 DNA: TGTGCCAGCAGCTTGTTGTCCGAGGGCTACACCTTC
clone size: many; J gene: TRBJ1-1; V gene: TRBV10-1; D gene: TRBD1; CDR3 protein: CASSERDRGGTEAFF; CDR3 DNA: TGCGCCAGCAGTGAGAGGGACAGGGGAGGCACTGAAGCTTTCTTT
clone size: many; J gene: TRBJ2-5; V gene: TRBV7-6; D gene: TRBD2; CDR3 protein: CASSPLAGIGQETQYF; CDR3 DNA: TGTGCCAGCAGCCCATTAGCGGGGATCGGCCAAGAGACCCAGTACTTC
clone size: many; J gene: TRBJ1-2; V gene: TRBV12-3/TRBV12-4; D gene: -; CDR3 protein: CASSLIQEGGYTF; CDR3 DNA: TGTGCCAGCAGTTTAATACAGGAAGGTGGCTACACCTTC
clone size: few; J gene: TRBJ2-2; V gene: TRBV11-2; D gene: -; CDR3 protein: CASSSPWGSSNTGGLFF; CDR3 DNA: TGTGCCAGCAGCTCTCCATGGGGTAGCTCGAACACCGGGGGGCTGTTTTTT
clone size: many; J gene: TRBJ2-2; V gene: TRBV5-5; D gene: -; CDR3 protein: CASSFGQGTGELFF; CDR3 DNA: TGTGCCAGCAGCTTTGGGCAGGGCACCGGGGAGCTGTTTTTT
clone size: few; J gene: TRBJ2-3; V gene: TRBV12-3/TRBV12-4; D gene: -; CDR3 protein: CASSLRDRAGDTQYF; CDR3 DNA: TGTGCCAGCAGTTTACGGGATAGGGCGGGAGATACGCAGTATTTT
clone size: -; J gene: TRBJ1-6; V gene: TRBV2; D gene: -; CDR3 protein: CASSGTPSPLHF; CDR3 DNA: TGTGCCAGCAGTGGGACGCCCTCACCCCTCCACTTT
clone size: few; J gene: TRBJ2-4; V gene: TRBV12-3/TRBV12-4; D gene: -; CDR3 protein: CASSLVQRSKNIKYF; CDR3 DNA: TGTGCCAGCAGTTTGGTCCAGCGGAGCAAAAACATTAAGTACTTC
clone size: -; J gene: TRBJ1-1; V gene: TRBV18; D gene: -; CDR3 protein: CASSLGRPPNTEAFF; CDR3 DNA: TGTGCCAGCTCATTGGGGAGGCCCCCAAACACTGAAGCTTTCTTT
clone size: many; J gene: TRBJ2-7; V gene: TRBV20-1; D gene: -; CDR3 protein: CSARAPVGYEQYF; CDR3 DNA: TGCAGTGCTAGAGCCCCGGTAGGATACGAGCAGTACTTC
clone size: many; J gene: TRBJ2-2; V gene: TRBV24-1; D gene: TRBD1; CDR3 protein: CATSETPDRAGAGELFF; CDR3 DNA: TGTGCCACCAGTGAGACCCCGGACAGGGCGGGCGCCGGGGAGCTGTTTTTT
clone size: few; J gene: TRBJ2-7; V gene: TRBV5-1; D gene: -; CDR3 protein: CASADREDYEQYF; CDR3 DNA: TGCGCCAGCGCCGACAGAGAAGACTACGAGCAGTACTTC
clone size: many; J gene: TRBJ2-5; V gene: TRBV7-2; D gene: -; CDR3 protein: CASSLAGSPGETQYF; CDR3 DNA: TGTGCCAGCAGCTTAGCCGGAAGCCCTGGGGAGACCCAGTACTTC
clone size: many; J gene: TRBJ2-7; V gene: TRBV27; D gene: TRBD1; CDR3 protein: CASSQNGRDRDFYEQYF; CDR3 DNA: TGTGCCAGCAGCCAGAACGGCCGGGACAGGGACTTCTACGAGCAGTACTTC
clone size: many; J gene: TRBJ2-7; V gene: TRBV2; D gene: TRBD1; CDR3 protein: CASRPGTGNYEQYF; CDR3 DNA: TGTGCCAGCAGGCCCGGGACAGGGAACTACGAGCAGTACTTC
clone size: many; J gene: TRBJ1-1; V gene: TRBV11-2; D gene: -; CDR3 protein: CASSLGLVTEAFF; CDR3 DNA: TGTGCCAGCAGCTTAGGACTTGTAACTGAAGCTTTCTTT
clone size: many; J gene: TRBJ2-7; V gene: TRBV11-2; D gene: TRBD2; CDR3 protein: CASSLEASGTDEQYF; CDR3 DNA: TGTGCCAGCAGCTTAGAGGCTAGCGGGACGGACGAGCAGTACTTC
clone size: many; J gene: TRBJ2-7; V gene: TRBV7-2; D gene: TRBD2; CDR3 protein: CASSPPGGMAYEQYF; CDR3 DNA: TGTGCCAGCAGCCCCCCGGGAGGGATGGCCTACGAGCAGTACTTC
clone size: few; J gene: TRBJ2-7; V gene: TRBV4-2; D gene: -; CDR3 protein: CASSQETNFYEQYF; CDR3 DNA: TGTGCCAGCAGCCAAGAGACAAACTTTTACGAGCAGTACTTC
clone size: many; J gene: TRBJ2-7; V gene: TRBV20-1; D gene: TRBD1; CDR3 protein: CSAPAGTGGFYEQYF; CDR3 DNA: TGCAGTGCTCCCGCCGGGACAGGGGGCTTCTACGAGCAGTACTTC
clone size: many; J gene: TRBJ1-5; V gene: TRBV5-1; D gene: TRBD1; CDR3 protein: CASSLGGTGTQPQHF; CDR3 DNA: TGCGCCAGCAGCTTGGGAGGGACAGGGACTCAGCCCCAGCATTTT
clone size: -; J gene: TRBJ2-2; V gene: TRBV11-2; D gene: TRBD1; CDR3 protein: CASSFRTQGGWGNTGELFF; CDR3 DNA: TGTGCCAGCAGCTTCAGGACACAGGGGGGCTGGGGCAACACCGGGGAGCTGTTTTTT
clone size: many; J gene: TRBJ2-2; V gene: TRBV6-2/TRBV6-3; D gene: -; CDR3 protein: CASSPLAGELFF; CDR3 DNA: TGTGCCAGCAGTCCCTTAGCAGGGGAGCTGTTTTTT
clone size: -; J gene: TRBJ2-5; V gene: TRBV10-1; D gene: -; CDR3 protein: CASSEGVAIGQETQYF; CDR3 DNA: TGCGCCAGCAGTGAGGGTGTGGCAATCGGGCAAGAGACCCAGTACTTC
clone size: once; J gene: TRBJ1-5; V gene: TRBV24-1; D gene: -; CDR3 protein: CATGASGRGDQPQHF; CDR3 DNA: TGTGCCACCGGAGCCTCAGGACGAGGCGATCAGCCCCAGCATTTT
clone size: many; J gene: TRBJ2-7; V gene: TRBV27; D gene: TRBD1; CDR3 protein: CASSLRQGGSYEQYF; CDR3 DNA: TGTGCCAGCAGTTTGCGACAGGGTGGGTCCTACGAGCAGTACTTC
clone size: -; J gene: TRBJ1-2; V gene: TRBV28; D gene: TRBD1; CDR3 protein: CASRSETGVTNYGYTF; CDR3 DNA: TGTGCCAGCAGGTCGGAGACAGGGGTCACTAACTATGGCTACACCTTC
clone size: -; J gene: TRBJ2-7; V gene: TRBV4-1; D gene: -; CDR3 protein: CASSQESSDFGYEQYF; CDR3 DNA: TGCGCCAGCAGCCAAGAAAGTTCGGACTTCGGGTACGAGCAGTACTTC
clone size: many; J gene: TRBJ2-7; V gene: TRBV10-3; D gene: TRBD1; CDR3 protein: CASRTGTATYEQYF; CDR3 DNA: TGTGCCTCCAGGACCGGGACAGCAACCTACGAGCAGTACTTC
clone size: many; J gene: TRBJ2-7; V gene: TRBV27; D gene: TRBD1; CDR3 protein: CASRHRGQGRVHEQYF; CDR3 DNA: TGTGCCAGCAGGCACAGGGGGCAGGGGAGGGTCCACGAGCAGTACTTC